Following are 23 T cell receptor beta chains from one sample sequenced in a study of T cell responses to AZD1222 COVID-19 vaccine. Data came from immunoSEQ multiplex PCR; TCRdb stores just in-frame clones and leaves some out. The sample has over 100,000 clones; about 86% are singletons. This specimen was peripheral blood, taken on day 0 of AZD1222 vaccination. All receptors derive from an adult in good health.

The chain carries TRBV7-8 and TRBJ2-6, with TRBD1 identical over 7 bases. V lost 5 bases and J lost 0; bases outside the gene matches: 10. The germline V gene has CDR1 SGHVS and CDR2 FQNEAQ. The CDR3 runs to 18 residues. The CDR3 loop is CASSPTGQYDSGANVLTF. CDR3 DNA: TGTGCCAGCAGCCCGACGGGACAGTACGACTCTGGGGCCAACGTCCTGACTTTC.

The gene calls are TRBV10-3 and TRBJ1-5; tentative D call: TRBD1 (6 bases). The germline V and J ends were trimmed by 4 bases and 1 base, with 11 bases remaining between them. Germline CDR1 ENHRY, CDR2 SYGVKD. CDR3 size: 15 residues. CDR3 amino acids: CAISAGVASNQPQHF. The CDR3 DNA reads as TGTGCCATCAGTGCAGGGGTGGCGAGCAATCAGCCCCAGCATTTT.

The chain links TRBV28 to TRBJ1-2, with D uncertain. Deletions cut 3 bases from V and 2 bases from J, with 10 bases between. The CDR3 totals 14 residues. Germline V gene lookup returns CDR1 MDHEN and CDR2 SYDVKM. DNA for the CDR3: TGTGCCAGCAGTTTCCTGGACCTAAACTATGGCTACACCTTC. It yields the protein CASSFLDLNYGYTF.

The rearrangement links TRBV7-3 to TRBJ2-3, with D possibly called TRBD1 or TRBD2 (5 bases each). V lost 5 bases and J lost 0, with 12 bases in between. The CDR3 sequence is 15 residues long. The germline V gene has CDR1 SGHTA and CDR2 FQGTGA. CDR3 DNA: TGTGCCAGCAGCCCGGGGACCATCAGCACAGATACGCAGTATTTT. Its translation: CASSPGTISTDTQYF.

The chain employs TRBV5-1 and TRBJ2-7, with TRBD2 identical over 9 bases. The germline V gene encodes CDR1 SGHRS and CDR2 YFSETQ. The CDR3 length is 15 residues. The ends lost 0 bases at V and 2 bases at J; junction bases unmatched: 3. The CDR3 here is CASSLVAGGTYEQYF. For the CDR3, the DNA is TGCGCCAGCAGCTTGGTTGCGGGGGGGACCTACGAGCAGTACTTC.

About this clone itself: The junction departs from the called germline gene at one end, perhaps through a read error. This rearrangement joins TRBV7-7 to TRBJ2-2, with D possibly TRBD1 on 5 matching bases. The CDR3 contains 16 residues. Germline V gene lookup returns CDR1 SSHAT and CDR2 FNYEAQ (reference sequence). CDR3 in DNA: TGTGCTAGCAGTAATATGCCAGGGCCGAACACCGGGGAGCTGTTTTTT. This codes for CASSNMPGPNTGELFF.

About this clone: At the DNA level, this CDR3 is encoded by other sequences in the same sample as well. The rearrangement uses TRBV28 and TRBJ1-3, with D unclear. This CDR3 comprises 14 residues. Germline values: CDR1 MDHEN, CDR2 SYDVKM. The V end was cut by 2 bases, the J end by 2 bases, with 7 bases between. This chain's CDR3 is CASSLGGTGNTIYF. The CDR3 DNA is TGTGCCAGCAGTTTAGGAGGGACTGGAAACACCATATATTTT.

This chain uses TRBV18 with TRBJ1-5; D not certain. V lost 3 bases, J lost 3 bases, and 9 bases lay in between. The germline V gene encodes CDR1 KGHSH and CDR2 LQKENI. CDR3 size: 14 residues. The CDR3 DNA reads as TGTGCCAGCTCACCTAACAGCGACAATCAGCCCCAGCATTTT. Its protein product is CASSPNSDNQPQHF.

The V and J genes are TRBV6-2 or TRBV6-3 and TRBJ2-7; 9 bases are a match to TRBD1. The germline gives CDR1 MNHEY, CDR2 SVGEGT. Unmatched junction bases numbered 4, after V lost 0 bases and J lost 10 bases. This CDR3 is 13 amino acids long. The CDR3 DNA sequence: TGTGCCAGCAGTTACTCCCCGGGACAGGGACAGTACTTC. The encoded protein is CASSYSPGQGQYF.

This clone was seen once. This chain connects TRBV29-1 to TRBJ2-3; weak D call: TRBD2 (6 bases). Germline V gene lookup returns CDR1 SQVTM and CDR2 ANQGSEA. Trimming took off 6 bases at V and 2 bases at J, with 15 bases between the two ends. This CDR3 has 14 residues. CDR3 in amino acids: CSVMIGTSTDTQYF. In DNA, the CDR3 is TGCAGCGTCATGATAGGGACTTCCACAGATACGCAGTATTTT.

The chain uses TRBV6-5 and TRBJ2-1; TRBD1 matches 10 bases. Germline V lookup: CDR1 MNHEY, CDR2 SVGAGI. V lost 6 bases and J lost 9; bases outside the gene matches: 11. CDR3 length: 15 amino acids. This CDR3 is CASSPEGTGESEQFF. Here the CDR3 DNA reads TGTGCCAGCAGCCCCGAGGGGACAGGGGAATCTGAGCAGTTCTTC.

This chain joins TRBV14 and TRBJ1-2; D is unclear. The germline V and J ends were trimmed by 4 bases and 2 bases, with 5 bases remaining between them. CDR3 length equals 12 residues. Germline CDR1 and CDR2: SGHDN and FVKESK. In DNA, the CDR3 is TGTGCCAGCAGCCCTCACAACTATGGCTACACCTTC. This gives the protein CASSPHNYGYTF.

This rearrangement joins TRBV29-1 to TRBJ2-7; TRBD1 agrees at 10 bases. The CDR3 length is 12 residues. The trim removed 6 bases at V and 6 bases at J, leaving 5 bases unmatched. Germline values: CDR1 SQVTM, CDR2 ANQGSEA. CDR3 DNA: TGCAGCGTGGGGACAGGGGAGACCGAGCAGTACTTC. As protein: CSVGTGETEQYF.

The V and J genes are TRBV28 and TRBJ2-2; the D is unclear. V gave up 1 base and J gave up 8 bases, with 11 bases separating them. Germline V gene sequence: CDR1 MDHEN, CDR2 SYDVKM. The CDR3 runs 14 residues. Here the CDR3 DNA reads TGTGCCAGCAGTTTATCTAGTTATAGGGGGGAGCTGTTTTTT. Protein sequence: CASSLSSYRGELFF.

The chain employs TRBV2 and TRBJ2-7; D call uncertain. CDR1 SNHLY and CDR2 FYNNEI come from the germline V gene. V shed 1 base and J shed 6 bases, with 16 bases lying between them. This CDR3 contains 15 residues. CDR3 amino acids: CASSEVIVSGVEQYF. The CDR3 region has the DNA TGTGCCAGCAGTGAAGTAATCGTTTCTGGCGTCGAGCAGTACTTC.

This chain joins TRBV28 and TRBJ1-5; unclear D gene. Germline-derived CDR1 and CDR2 are MDHEN and SYDVKM. The CDR3 extends over 12 amino acids. Trimming removed 7 bases from V and 7 bases from J, with 11 bases in between. DNA for the CDR3: TGTGCCAGCAACTTTCCTAGGCAGCCCCAGCATTTT. Amino acid sequence: CASNFPRQPQHF.

The rearrangement joins TRBV5-1 to TRBJ1-4; TRBD1 matches at 8 bases. This CDR3 is built from 14 residues. V lost 4 bases and J lost 8; bases outside the gene matches: 7. CDR1 is SGHRS, CDR2 YFSETQ, per germline. CDR3 DNA: TGCGCCAGCAGCACTGGACAGGGCGGGGAAAAACTGTTTTTT. Its protein is CASSTGQGGEKLFF.

As DNA, the CDR3 is TGTGCCATCAGTGAACCCGGGACAGGGTCCGGCTACACCTTC. It encodes CAISEPGTGSGYTF. The chain carries TRBV10-3 and TRBJ1-2, with 9 bases fitting TRBD1. Unmatched junction bases numbered 7, after V lost 3 bases and J lost 8 bases. CDR1 and CDR2 from the germline V gene are ENHRY and SYGVKD. There are 14 residues in the CDR3.

A few counts support this clone. The CDR3 loop is CASSLAGLFEQFF. The CDR3 DNA sequence: TGTGCCAGCAGTTTAGCAGGACTATTTGAGCAGTTCTTC. This chain uses TRBV12-3 or TRBV12-4 with TRBJ2-1, with D perhaps matching TRBD2 (6 bases). Trimming removed 0 bases at V and 9 bases at J, with 9 bases between. The CDR3 length is 13 residues.

The gene calls are TRBV2 and TRBJ2-2; 7 bases line up with TRBD1. V lost 6 bases to trimming and J lost 4 bases; unmatched junction nucleotides: 11. The germline V gene has CDR1 SNHLY and CDR2 FYNNEI. The length of the CDR3 is 16 residues. CDR3 amino acids: CASRPPGTAATGELFF. Here the CDR3 DNA reads TGTGCCAGCAGGCCACCCGGGACAGCCGCCACCGGGGAGCTGTTTTTT.

Comments on this clone: This CDR3 is also generated by other DNA sequences in the sample. The CDR3 sequence is CASSLGGYEQYF. The DNA for the CDR3 is TGCGCCAGCAGCTTAGGGGGCTACGAGCAGTACTTC. V and J are TRBV5-1 and TRBJ2-7, with D maybe TRBD1 (6 bases). V gave up 2 bases and J gave up 3 bases, with 6 bases separating them. Germline CDR1 reads SGHRS; CDR2 reads YFSETQ. CDR3 length: 12 residues.

CDR3 DNA sequence: TGTGCCAGCAGCTTCCGCGGGAAGGCGGGGGAGCTGTTTTTT. It is translated as CASSFRGKAGELFF. V usage is TRBV7-9 and J usage is TRBJ2-2, with D perhaps TRBD2 (6 bases). V was shortened by 3 bases and J by 8 bases, with 13 bases between the two germline ends. CDR1 and CDR2 (germline): SEHNR, FQNEAQ (reference sequence). The CDR3 length is 14 residues.

J is TRBJ1-1 and V is TRBV7-9, with D perhaps TRBD1 (6 bases). With 5 bases removed from V and 5 bases from J, the gap between germline ends came to 15 bases. This CDR3 is 14 amino acids long. The germline V gene has CDR1 SEHNR and CDR2 FQNEAQ (reference sequence). CDR3 nucleotides: TGTGCCAGCAGCATCACACAGGGAGGTACTGAAGCTTTCTTT. This gives the protein CASSITQGGTEAFF.